This T cell receptor beta chain appears in the sequencing data of a study of early T cells in non-severe SARS-CoV-2 infection. Findings and limits, study-wide: Reliance on VDJdb matching favored anti-spike CD8 responses; private and CD4 specificities were missed.

Deletions cut 7 bases from V and 8 bases from J, with 17 bases between. Germline lookup yields CDR1 SGHTA and CDR2 FQGNSA. The CDR3 runs 13 residues. TCRdb re-called the 5' RACE reads with MiXCR, one entry per CDR3 protein. This sample yields tens of thousands of distinct CDR3 sequences, of which roughly 12% are seen a single time; just under 3% belongs to the top ten. At least ten counts were recorded for this clonotype. Its target is unknown. Sequences were derived from whole blood, sampled at baseline. This clonotype originated in an adult who was a healthcare worker with PCR-confirmed SARS-CoV-2 infection or an uninfected control (not recorded which). The chain couples TRBV7-2 to TRBJ1-2; D may be TRBD1 (5 bases). CDR3 loop: CASTMGTVQGYTF. Here the CDR3 DNA reads TGTGCCAGCACCATGGGGACCGTCCAAGGCTACACCTTC.